This T cell receptor beta chain appears in the sequencing data of a study of graft-versus-host responses after intestinal transplantation listed by TCRdb under 2021. Context from the whole study: Recipients received multivisceral, liver-intestinal, or isolated intestinal transplants. Every recipient was given anti-thymocyte globulin induction, then maintenance tacrolimus and steroids for two to three years. Graft-versus-host and host-versus-graft alloreactive T cell clones were tracked in the graft, circulation and bone marrow after intestinal transplantation using bulk TCR-beta CDR3 sequencing. Alloreactive clones were identified by sequencing pre-transplant mixed lymphocyte reaction products and comparing these products with unstimulated pre-transplant donor and recipient T cells. Of the approximately 25 intestinal transplant recipients enrolled in the cohort, one of whom was a retransplant, a few patients without pretransplant specimens were excluded. Donor T cell macrochimerism was defined as a peak of at least 4% donor T cells among recipient peripheral blood mononuclear cells. Rather than being sequenced by the commercial service, samples from a few later patients were sequenced in-house on an Illumina MiSeq and processed with MiXCR.

Intraepithelial and lamina propria lymphocytes were isolated from graft specimens using dithiothreitol, EDTA incubations and collagenase D digestion. Bulk TCR-beta sequencing was performed on serial intestinal graft biopsy specimens collected as late as 600 days after transplant. Overall study results and their limits: GvH clones were detected in recipient bone marrow, and some appeared earlier in ileal mucosa or blood, consistent with an intestinal mucosal origin. The conclusions were limited by the relatively low number and heterogeneity of the intestinal transplant patients. In the allografts of patients with donor T cell macrochimerism, GvH to HvG T cell clonal ratios were high. Early after transplant, peak levels of circulating GvH clones were associated with declines in HvG clones.

To prepare the library, the immunoSEQ multiplex PCR assay was applied. Adaptive Biotechnologies carried out high-throughput TCR-beta CDR3 sequencing of genomic DNA for most patients. Per the source publication's procedure: Adaptive's ImmunoSEQ software was the source of the TCR sequencing data for 15 to 20 patients, while a few other patients were processed with MiXCR and VDJtools. CDR3 nucleotide sequences shared between donor and recipient were removed because the origin of such sequences could not be assigned. At least 2-fold expansion over unstimulated cells and a minimum CFSE-low frequency of 0.002% (template counts) or 0.001% (read counts) were required for clones to be classified as alloreactive. Clones detected in sequenced pre-transplant spleen, lymph node, or MLR CFSE-low populations of the donor or recipient were defined as mappable. The cumulative frequency of alloreactive clones was calculated as a percentage of all sequences, weighted by copy number. Here the immuneACCESS table is served through TCRdb, limited to in-frame sequences with V and J called. Missing clones are a known gap in these copies; in checked studies unresolved V genes cover under half, and the rest lacks a known reason. The V and J calls and clone size come from that table; D and trimming were worked out from the DNA. Across this sample there are tens of thousands of clones, with approximately 80% seen only once. Approximately 2.8% of the sample goes to the ten largest clones.

As to this clone: The antigen it binds to is not known. It has no much larger one-base neighbor in the sample; base qualities were not kept.

For CDR1 and CDR2, the germline V gene lists MNHEY and SVGAGI. Its CDR3 holds 14 amino acids, cysteine through phenylalanine. Of the read, only the CDR3 DNA is kept; its 42 bases are in frame from base 1. V lost 6 bases and J lost 6 bases, and the count of bases not matched to a germline gene is 5. The sequencing used ileum tissue, collected 98 days after intestinal transplantation. The chain employs TRBV6-5 and TRBJ2-2; 9 of the junction bases match TRBD2. The sequence was obtained from a human patient who received an intestinal transplant, so some T cells may come from the graft donor. The nucleotides are TGTGCCAGCAGCCCGACTAGCGGAGCCGGGGAGCTGTTTTTT. This sequence encodes CASSPTSGAGELFF.